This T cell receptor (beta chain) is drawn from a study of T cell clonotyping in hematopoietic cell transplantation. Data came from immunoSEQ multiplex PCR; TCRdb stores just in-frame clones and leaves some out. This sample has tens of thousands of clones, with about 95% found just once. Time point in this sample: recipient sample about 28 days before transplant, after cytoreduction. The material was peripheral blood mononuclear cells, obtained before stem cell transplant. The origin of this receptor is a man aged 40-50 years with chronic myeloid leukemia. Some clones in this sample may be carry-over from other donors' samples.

CDR3 bases: TGTGCCAGCAGTCCCCTGAGCGGGGGGGCGCAAGGGGCCAACGTCCTGACTTTC. This sequence encodes CASSPLSGGAQGANVLTF. This chain uses TRBV2 with TRBJ2-6, with TRBD2 matching over 10 bases. Unmatched junction bases numbered 11, after V lost 5 bases and J lost 4 bases. The CDR3 runs to 18 residues. In germline, CDR1 is SNHLY, CDR2 FYNNEI.